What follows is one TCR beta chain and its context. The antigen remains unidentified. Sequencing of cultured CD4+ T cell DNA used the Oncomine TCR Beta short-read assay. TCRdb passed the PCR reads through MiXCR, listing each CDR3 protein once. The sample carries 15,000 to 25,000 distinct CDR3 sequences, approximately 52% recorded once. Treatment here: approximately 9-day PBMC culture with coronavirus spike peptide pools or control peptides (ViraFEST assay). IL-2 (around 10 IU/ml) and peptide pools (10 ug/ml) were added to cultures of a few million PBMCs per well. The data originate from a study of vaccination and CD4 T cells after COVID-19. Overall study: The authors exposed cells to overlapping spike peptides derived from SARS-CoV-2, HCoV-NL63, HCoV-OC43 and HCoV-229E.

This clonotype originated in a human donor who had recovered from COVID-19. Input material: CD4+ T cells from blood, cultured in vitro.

CDR3 amino acids: CASSSPGSHTREAQYF. DNA of the CDR3: TGTGCCAGCAGCAGCCCAGGATCGCACACCCGAGAGGCCCAGTACTTC. The rearrangement links TRBV21-1 to TRBJ2-5. TRBV21-1 is a listed pseudogene. This CDR3 comprises 16 residues.